This T cell receptor beta chain stems from a study of shared clonotypes between healthy human individuals. As concerns this clone: The antigen is unknown.

From germline, CDR1 is SGHNT and CDR2 YYREEE (reference sequence). Trimming removed 3 bases from V and 2 bases from J; junction bases left unmatched: 3. The CDR3 runs 14 residues. Overall study findings and caveats: Sample collection involved blood only; tissue repertoires are likely different. Relative to clonotypes present in all four donors, those not shared had lower generation probabilities.

Original methodology: Filtering differed for immunoSEQ, which gave only junction sequences without quality scores. Clones were read by immunoSEQ multiplex PCR, and TCRdb kept only the in-frame ones, dropping some. The DNA gave D and trimming, while V, J and clone size come from that table. The sample consists of about 1 million clones, approximately 70% of them appearing once. The TCR sequence derives from a man younger than 35 in good health. What was sequenced was memory CD4+ T cells sorted from blood. Subset described: CD45RA-negative fraction. The chain joins TRBV5-4 to TRBJ2-7, with TRBD1 identical over 9 bases. CDR3 amino acids: CASSWDRATYEQYF. CDR3 nucleotide sequence: TGTGCCAGCAGCTGGGACAGGGCTACCTACGAGCAGTACTTC.